Below, 19 T cell receptor beta chains from the same sample are listed, as sequenced in a study of T cell responses to AZD1222 COVID-19 vaccine. Sequenced by immunoSEQ multiplex PCR; TCRdb stores in-frame clones only, minus some. Of 150,000 to 200,000 clones listed, approximately 94% are singletons. The sample in question was peripheral blood, obtained 28 days after the second AZD1222 dose. The receptors originated from an adult who received the AZD1222 COVID-19 vaccine.

For the CDR3, the DNA is TGTGCCACCTTGGGGTCCGGGGGAAGGAACACCGGGGAGCTGTTTTTT. Protein product: CATLGSGGRNTGELFF. V gene TRBV28 combines with J gene TRBJ2-2; D is perhaps TRBD2 (6 bases). CDR3 size: 16 residues. Trimming shortened V by 10 bases and J by 1 base, and 19 bases separated the two germline ends. The germline V gene has CDR1 MDHEN and CDR2 SYDVKM.

This chain joins TRBV18 and TRBJ1-1; 8 bases map to TRBD1. This CDR3 has 17 residues. CDR1 and CDR2 from the germline V gene are KGHSH and LQKENI. Unmatched junction bases numbered 6, after V lost 0 bases and J lost 0 bases. The CDR3 sequence is CASSPPVRTGLNTEAFF. The CDR3, as DNA: TGTGCCAGCTCACCACCGGTCCGGACAGGGTTGAACACTGAAGCTTTCTTT. Based on the CDR3 plus reference TRBV18 and TRBJ1-1, the full variable domain is NAGVMQNPRHLVRRRGQEARLRCSPMKGHSHVYWYRQLPEEGLKFMVYLQKENIIDESGMPKERFSAEFPKEGPSILRIQQVVRGDSAAYFCASSPPVRTGLNTEAFFGQGTRLTVV.

The rearrangement joins TRBV5-1 to TRBJ2-3; the match to TRBD2 covers 10 bases. CDR1 is SGHRS, CDR2 YFSETQ, per germline. After removal of 4 bases from V and 4 bases from J, the junction contained 6 bases not matched to a gene. This CDR3 has 15 residues. The CDR3 DNA sequence: TGCGCCAGCAGCACCCCTAGCGGGGGTGCAGATACGCAGTATTTT. The encoded protein is CASSTPSGGADTQYF.

Of note for this clone: Relative to the germline gene, one junction end is altered; a read error may explain this. CDR3 loop: CASSLEITAPEF. The CDR3 DNA follows: TGTGCCAGCAGCTTAGAGATAACAGCCCCCGAATTT. The chain joins TRBV7-9 to TRBJ1-3; the D is unclear. Germline lookup yields CDR1 SEHNR and CDR2 FQNEAQ (reference sequence). The CDR3 runs to 12 residues. The full variable domain, in which reference TRBV7-9 and TRBJ1-3 provide the parts outside the CDR3, is DTGVSQNPRHKITKRGQNVTFRCDPISEHNRLYWYRQTLGQGPEFLTYFQNEAQLEKSRLLSDRFSAERPKGSFSTLEIQRTEQGDSAMYLCASSLEITAPEFGEGSWLTVV.

V usage is TRBV6-5 and J usage is TRBJ2-4; D possibly corresponds to TRBD1 (6 bases). Germline assignment: CDR1 MNHEY and CDR2 SVGAGI. Trimming pared 7 bases from V and 4 bases from J, leaving 11 bases between. CDR3 length: 13 residues. The CDR3 sequence is CASTLRGKNIQYF. In DNA form, the CDR3 reads TGTGCCAGCACTCTGAGGGGGAAAAACATTCAGTACTTC.

The sample holds one count of this clone. The V and J genes are TRBV7-8 and TRBJ1-6; D is possibly TRBD1 (6 bases). Trimming stripped 1 base from V and 7 bases from J, with 11 bases between. This CDR3 has 15 amino acids. Germline V gene lookup returns CDR1 SGHVS and CDR2 FQNEAQ. The DNA of the CDR3 is TGTGCCAGCAGCTTAGTGGGGACAAGGAATTCACCCCTCCACTTT. As protein: CASSLVGTRNSPLHF.

This chain uses TRBV9 with TRBJ2-7; TRBD2 matches 11 bases. Germline V gene lookup returns CDR1 SGDLS and CDR2 YYNGEE. CDR3 length: 15 residues. V shed 1 base, J shed 2 bases, and the junction held 2 bases outside the gene matches. CDR3: CASSVLAGGTYEQYF. The CDR3, as DNA: TGTGCCAGCAGCGTACTAGCGGGGGGCACCTACGAGCAGTACTTC.

This clone appeared a single time. The gene calls are TRBV7-2 and TRBJ1-1; D not resolved. The germline CDR1 and CDR2 sequences are SGHTA and FQGNSA. Trimming stripped 5 bases from V and 4 bases from J, with 17 bases between. This CDR3 has 15 residues. This CDR3 reads CASSPRRGDATEAFF. Here the CDR3 DNA reads TGTGCCAGCAGCCCCAGGCGCGGGGATGCCACTGAAGCTTTCTTT.

The rearrangement links TRBV18 to TRBJ1-2, with D maybe TRBD1 (5 bases). The CDR3 is 15 residues long. The germline V and J ends were trimmed by 3 bases and 8 bases, with 19 bases remaining between them. The V gene's germline CDR1 is KGHSH and CDR2 LQKENI. The CDR3 loop is CASSPAQAGQGGYTF. CDR3 sequence (DNA): TGTGCCAGCTCACCCGCCCAGGCAGGCCAGGGAGGCTACACCTTC.

The J gene is TRBJ1-3, the V gene TRBV7-2, with TRBD1 matching over 7 bases. Trimming at V came to 3 bases and at J to 0 bases, leaving 8 bases not matched to a gene. The length of the CDR3 is 17 residues. From germline, CDR1 is SGHTA and CDR2 FQGNSA. CDR3 bases: TGTGCCAGCAGCTTCCGGGGGGGACAGAGCTCTGGAAACACCATATATTTT. Translating it yields CASSFRGGQSSGNTIYF.

The V and J genes are TRBV4-3 and TRBJ1-1; possibly TRBD1 for D (5 bases). Looked up from germline, CDR1 is LGHNA and CDR2 is YSLEER. CDR3 length: 14 amino acids. Trimming stripped 2 bases from V and 4 bases from J, with 11 bases between. CDR3 nucleotide sequence: TGCGCCAGCAGCCAACAGGGCGTGGGCACTGAAGCTTTCTTT. This encodes CASSQQGVGTEAFF.

The chain employs TRBV9 and TRBJ2-1, with 7 nucleotides matching TRBD2. Germline V gene sequence: CDR1 SGDLS, CDR2 YYNGEE. Trimming removed 1 base from V and 7 bases from J; junction bases left unmatched: 8. The CDR3 length is 15 residues. The DNA of the CDR3 is TGTGCCAGCAGCGTACAGGGATGGGAGGGGAATGAGCAGTTCTTC. Its protein is CASSVQGWEGNEQFF.

The J gene is TRBJ2-1, the V gene TRBV29-1; 10 nucleotides match TRBD1. CDR3 length: 14 residues. Germline CDR1 and CDR2: SQVTM and ANQGSEA. The junction had 8 bases not matched to a gene; V was cut back by 7 bases and J by 5 bases. The CDR3: CSESGTGAHNEQFF. CDR3 nucleotides: TGCAGCGAGTCCGGGACAGGGGCCCACAATGAGCAGTTCTTC.

This chain links TRBV5-6 with TRBJ2-5; D is unclear. CDR1 and CDR2 from the germline V gene are SGHDT and YYEEEE. This CDR3 contains 14 residues. The V and J ends lost 4 bases and 1 base respectively, with 11 bases between them. CDR3 sequence (DNA): TGTGCCAGCAGCCACGAGCTTAGCCAAGAGACCCAGTACTTC. The encoded protein is CASSHELSQETQYF.

This rearrangement joins TRBV18 to TRBJ1-5; 7 positions match TRBD1. The CDR3 has 14 amino acids. Germline V lookup: CDR1 KGHSH, CDR2 LQKENI. The V and J ends lost 4 bases and 6 bases, in that order; junction bases with no gene match: 6. The CDR3 region has the DNA TGTGCCAGCTCACAAACAGGGGATGGTCAGCCCCAGCATTTT. Protein sequence: CASSQTGDGQPQHF.

The gene calls are TRBV9 and TRBJ2-5; 10 bases line up with TRBD2. V lost 0 bases and J lost 5; bases outside the gene matches: 10. The CDR3 loop spans 17 amino acids. Germline V gene sequence: CDR1 SGDLS, CDR2 YYNGEE. CDR3 sequence (DNA): TGTGCCAGCAGCGTAGGCCAAGCGGGGGGGCCGAGCGAGACCCAGTACTTC. Translation gives CASSVGQAGGPSETQYF.

The gene calls are TRBV30 and TRBJ2-1, with TRBD2 identical over 7 bases. Per the germline V gene, CDR1 is GTSNPN and CDR2 is SVGIG (reference sequence). With V trimmed by 2 bases and J by 10 bases, 2 bases remained unmatched. The CDR3 sequence is 11 residues long. The chain's CDR3 is CAWSPGGEQFF. CDR3 bases: TGTGCCTGGAGTCCCGGGGGGGAGCAGTTCTTC.

Here the CDR3 DNA reads TGTGCCAGCAGTTGGGCGGGGGCCAACCGGGACGAGCAGTACTTC. This gives the protein CASSWAGANRDEQYF. The gene calls are TRBV6-2 or TRBV6-3 and TRBJ2-7; a weak D match, TRBD2 (7 bases). V was trimmed by 4 bases and J by 5 bases, leaving 18 bases between them. This CDR3 spans 15 amino acids. Germline V lookup: CDR1 MNHEY, CDR2 SVGEGT.

J is TRBJ2-5 and V is TRBV5-1, with D possibly matching TRBD2 (6 bases). The V end lost 1 base, the J end lost 4 bases, and 11 bases lay between the germline ends. Germline V gene sequence: CDR1 SGHRS, CDR2 YFSETQ. The CDR3 contains 14 residues. CDR3 amino acids: CASSLSPGGETQYF. CDR3 nucleotide sequence: TGCGCCAGCAGCTTGTCCCCCGGGGGAGAGACCCAGTACTTC.